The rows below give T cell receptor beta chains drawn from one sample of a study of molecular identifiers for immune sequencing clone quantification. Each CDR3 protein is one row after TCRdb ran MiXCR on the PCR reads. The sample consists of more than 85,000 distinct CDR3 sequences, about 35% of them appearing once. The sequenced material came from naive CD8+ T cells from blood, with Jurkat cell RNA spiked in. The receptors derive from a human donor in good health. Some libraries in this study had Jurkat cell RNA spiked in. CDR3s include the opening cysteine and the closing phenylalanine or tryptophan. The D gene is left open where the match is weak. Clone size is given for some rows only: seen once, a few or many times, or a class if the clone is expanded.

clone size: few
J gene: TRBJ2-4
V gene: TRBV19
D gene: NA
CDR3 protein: CASSIGPNIQYF
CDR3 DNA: TGTGCCAGTAGTATAGGGCCCAACATTCAGTACTTC

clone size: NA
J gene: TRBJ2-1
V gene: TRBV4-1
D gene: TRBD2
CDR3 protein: CASSQERPAGYNEQFF
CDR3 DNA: TGCGCCAGCAGCCAAGAAAGACCAGCGGGATACAATGAGCAGTTCTTC

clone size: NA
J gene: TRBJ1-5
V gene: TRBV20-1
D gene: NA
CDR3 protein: CSASLGSRQPQHF
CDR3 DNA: TGCAGTGCTAGCCTGGGTTCCAGGCAGCCCCAGCATTTT

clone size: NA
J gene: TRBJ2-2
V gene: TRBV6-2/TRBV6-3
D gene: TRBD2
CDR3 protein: CASRLADLSNTGKLFF
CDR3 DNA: TGTGCCAGCAGGCTAGCGGACCTTTCGAACACCGGGAAGCTGTTTTTT

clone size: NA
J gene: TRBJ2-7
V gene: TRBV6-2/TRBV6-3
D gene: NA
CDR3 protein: CDSTDGGEQYF
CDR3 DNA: TGTGACAGCACTGACGGGGGCGAGCAGTACTTC

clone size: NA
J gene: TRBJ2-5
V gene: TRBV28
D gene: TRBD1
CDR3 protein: CAIAGPRGPFETQYF
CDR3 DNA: TGTGCCATCGCCGGCCCCAGGGGGCCTTTTGAGACCCAGTACTTC

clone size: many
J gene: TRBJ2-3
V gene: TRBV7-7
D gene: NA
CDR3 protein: CASSFRTPADTQYF
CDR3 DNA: TGTGCCAGCAGCTTCAGAACTCCAGCAGATACGCAGTATTTT

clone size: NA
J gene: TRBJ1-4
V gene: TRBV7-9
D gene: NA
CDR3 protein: CASSPQQGYEKLFF
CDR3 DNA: TGTGCCAGCAGCCCCCAGCAGGGTTATGAAAAACTGTTTTTT

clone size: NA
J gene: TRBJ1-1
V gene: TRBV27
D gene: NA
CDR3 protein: CASSISNLAEAFF
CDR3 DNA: TGTGCCAGCAGTATATCGAATCTTGCTGAAGCTTTCTTT

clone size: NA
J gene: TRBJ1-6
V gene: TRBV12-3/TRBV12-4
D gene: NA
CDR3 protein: CASSPAGSHLHF
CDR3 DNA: TGTGCCAGCAGCCCGGCGGGTTCACACCTCCACTTT

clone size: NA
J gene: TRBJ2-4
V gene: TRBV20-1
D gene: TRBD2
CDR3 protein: CSARGGLAETIQYF
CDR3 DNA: TGCAGTGCTAGAGGGGGACTAGCGGAAACCATTCAGTACTTC

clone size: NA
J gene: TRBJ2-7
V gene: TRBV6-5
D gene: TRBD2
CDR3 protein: CASSLVLAGELYEQYF
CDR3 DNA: TGTGCCAGCAGTTTGGTTCTAGCGGGAGAACTCTACGAGCAGTACTTC

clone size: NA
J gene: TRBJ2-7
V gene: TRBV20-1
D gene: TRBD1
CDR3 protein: CSAGDSRSYEQYF
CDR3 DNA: TGCAGTGCTGGGGACAGTAGGTCCTACGAGCAGTACTTC

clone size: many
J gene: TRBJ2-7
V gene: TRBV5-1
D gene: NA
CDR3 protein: CASSLGFYEQYF
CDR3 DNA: TGCGCCAGCAGCTTGGGTTTCTACGAGCAGTACTTC

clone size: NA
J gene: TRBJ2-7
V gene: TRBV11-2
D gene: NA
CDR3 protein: CASSLEGEGQAPTYEQYF
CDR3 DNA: TGTGCCAGCAGCCTAGAAGGGGAAGGACAAGCCCCGACCTACGAGCAGTACTTC

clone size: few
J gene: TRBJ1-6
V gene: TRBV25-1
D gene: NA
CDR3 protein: CASSDRLLYSPLHF
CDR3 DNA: TGTGCCAGCAGTGACAGGTTACTATATTCACCCCTCCACTTT

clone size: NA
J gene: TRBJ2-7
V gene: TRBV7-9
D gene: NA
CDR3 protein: CASSPHSFEQSF
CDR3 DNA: TGTGCCAGCAGCCCCCACAGTTTTGAGCAGTCCTTC

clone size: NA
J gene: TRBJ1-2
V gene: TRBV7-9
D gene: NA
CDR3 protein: CASSLATDYNYGYTF
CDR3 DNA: TGTGCCAGCAGCTTGGCGACCGATTATAACTATGGCTACACCTTC

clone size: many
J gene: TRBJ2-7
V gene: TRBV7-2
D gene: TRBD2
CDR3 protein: CASSLATSEAYEQYF
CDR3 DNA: TGTGCCAGCAGCTTAGCGACTAGCGAGGCCTACGAGCAGTACTTC

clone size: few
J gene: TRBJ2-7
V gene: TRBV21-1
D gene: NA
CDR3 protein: CASSKGSVIVIVHEQYF
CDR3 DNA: TGTGCCAGCAGCAAAGGCTCGGTGATCGTTATAGTCCACGAGCAGTACTTC

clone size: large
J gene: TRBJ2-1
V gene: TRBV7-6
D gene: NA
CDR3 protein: CASSLEGLGEQFF
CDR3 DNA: TGTGCCAGCAGCTTAGAGGGCCTCGGTGAGCAGTTCTTC

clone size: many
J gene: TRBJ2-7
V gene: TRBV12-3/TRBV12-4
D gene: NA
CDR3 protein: CASSLTGYEQYF
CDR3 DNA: TGTGCCAGCAGCTTGACAGGCTACGAGCAGTACTTC

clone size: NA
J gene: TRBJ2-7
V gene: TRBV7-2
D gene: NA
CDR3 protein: CDSSRTQGHEQYF
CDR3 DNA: TGTGACAGCAGTCGGACACAGGGCCACGAGCAGTACTTC

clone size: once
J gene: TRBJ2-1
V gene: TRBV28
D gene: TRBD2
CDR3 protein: CATTPLAGDYEQFF
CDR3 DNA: TGTGCCACTACCCCGCTAGCGGGAGACTATGAGCAGTTCTTC

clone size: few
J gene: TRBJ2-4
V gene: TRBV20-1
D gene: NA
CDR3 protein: CSAIRENIQYF
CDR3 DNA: TGCAGTGCCATCAGAGAAAACATTCAGTACTTC

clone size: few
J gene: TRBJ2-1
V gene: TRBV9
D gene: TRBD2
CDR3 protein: CASSPRLAGTYNEQFF
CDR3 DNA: TGTGCCAGCAGCCCGCGACTAGCGGGAACCTACAATGAGCAGTTCTTC

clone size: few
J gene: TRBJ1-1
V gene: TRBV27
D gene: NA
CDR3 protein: CASSLSTGRRTEAFF
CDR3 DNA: TGTGCCAGCAGTTTATCGACCGGGAGGAGGACTGAAGCTTTCTTT

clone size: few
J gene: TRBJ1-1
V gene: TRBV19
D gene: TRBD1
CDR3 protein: CASSISGTANTEAFF
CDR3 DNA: TGTGCCAGTAGTATTTCCGGGACAGCGAACACTGAAGCTTTCTTT

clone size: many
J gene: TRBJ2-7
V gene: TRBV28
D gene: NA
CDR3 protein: CASSLPGRGYEQYF
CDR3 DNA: TGTGCCAGCAGTTTGCCCGGTCGGGGCTACGAGCAGTACTTC

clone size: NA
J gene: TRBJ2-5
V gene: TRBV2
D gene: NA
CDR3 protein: CASSVVGGGVRETQYF
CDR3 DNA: TGTGCCAGCAGTGTGGTTGGAGGGGGCGTGCGAGAGACCCAGTACTTC

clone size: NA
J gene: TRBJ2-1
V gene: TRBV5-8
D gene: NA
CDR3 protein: CASSPVGSSIAAVFNVLFF
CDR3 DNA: TGTGCCAGCAGCCCCGTTGGGTCCTCTATAGCGGCCGTATTCAATGTGCTGTTCTTC

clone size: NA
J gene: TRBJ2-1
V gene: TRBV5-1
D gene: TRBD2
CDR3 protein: CASSLELAGGNEQSF
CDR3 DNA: TGCGCCAGCAGCTTGGAACTAGCGGGGGGGAATGAGCAGTCCTTC

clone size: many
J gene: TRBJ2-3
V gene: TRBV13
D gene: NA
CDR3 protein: CASSSPLYPRGEDTQYF
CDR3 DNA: TGTGCCAGCAGCTCCCCTCTATATCCGCGGGGAGAAGATACGCAGTATTTT

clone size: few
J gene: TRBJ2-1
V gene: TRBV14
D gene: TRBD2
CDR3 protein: CASSHGTTSYNEQFF
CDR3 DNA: TGTGCCAGCAGTCACGGGACTACCTCCTACAATGAGCAGTTCTTC

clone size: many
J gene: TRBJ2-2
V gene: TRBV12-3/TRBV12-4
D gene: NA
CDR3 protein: CASSYSGELFF
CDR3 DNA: TGTGCCAGCAGTTACTCCGGGGAGCTGTTTTTT

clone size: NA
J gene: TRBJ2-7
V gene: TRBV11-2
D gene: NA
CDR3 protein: CASSSPRAHTYEQYF
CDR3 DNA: TGTGCCAGCAGCTCCCCGAGGGCGCACACTTACGAGCAGTACTTC

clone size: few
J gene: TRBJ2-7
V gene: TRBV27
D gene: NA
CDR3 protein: CASSSPVERSYEQYF
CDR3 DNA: TGTGCCAGCAGTTCCCCAGTAGAACGGAGCTACGAGCAGTACTTC

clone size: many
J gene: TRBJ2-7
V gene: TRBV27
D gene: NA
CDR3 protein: CASSLGRYSYEQYF
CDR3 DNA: TGTGCCAGCAGTTTAGGGCGCTACTCCTACGAGCAGTACTTC

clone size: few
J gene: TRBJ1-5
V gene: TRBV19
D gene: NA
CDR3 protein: CASSISGYNQPQHF
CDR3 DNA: TGTGCCAGTAGTATATCAGGTTACAATCAGCCCCAGCATTTT

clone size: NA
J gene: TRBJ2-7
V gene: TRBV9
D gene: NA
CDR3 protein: CASSVDGSVYYEQYF
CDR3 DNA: TGTGCCAGCAGCGTAGATGGTAGCGTCTACTACGAGCAGTACTTC

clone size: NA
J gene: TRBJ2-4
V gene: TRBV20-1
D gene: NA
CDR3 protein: CSAPLSAQIAKNIQYF
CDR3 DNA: TGCAGTGCTCCACTCTCGGCCCAGATAGCCAAAAACATTCAGTACTTC

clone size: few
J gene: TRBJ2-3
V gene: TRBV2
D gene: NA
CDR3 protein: CASSEDSNGGTDTQYF
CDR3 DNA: TGTGCCAGCAGCGAGGACTCGAACGGTGGCACAGATACGCAGTATTTT

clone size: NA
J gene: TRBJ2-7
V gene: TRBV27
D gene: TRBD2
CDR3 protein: CASSLGLATNSEQYF
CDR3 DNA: TGTGCCAGCAGTTTGGGACTAGCGACCAACTCCGAGCAGTACTTC

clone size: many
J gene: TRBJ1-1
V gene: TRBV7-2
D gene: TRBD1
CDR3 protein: CASSLGTGRAFF
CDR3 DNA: TGTGCCAGCAGCTTGGGGACAGGGAGAGCTTTCTTT

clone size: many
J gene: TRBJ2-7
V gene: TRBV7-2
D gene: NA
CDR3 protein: CASSPFGGRYEQYF
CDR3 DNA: TGTGCCAGCAGCCCATTCGGAGGGCGCTACGAGCAGTACTTC

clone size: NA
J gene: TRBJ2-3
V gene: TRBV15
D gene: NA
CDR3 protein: CATSPGSDTQYF
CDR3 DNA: TGTGCCACCTCCCCGGGCTCAGATACGCAGTATTTT

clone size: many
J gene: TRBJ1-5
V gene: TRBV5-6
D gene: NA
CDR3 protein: CASSLEGSNQPQHF
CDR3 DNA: TGTGCCAGCAGCTTGGAAGGGAGCAATCAGCCCCAGCATTTT

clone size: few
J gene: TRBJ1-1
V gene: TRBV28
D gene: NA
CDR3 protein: CASSKRAAPAEAFF
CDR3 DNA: TGTGCCAGCAGCAAACGGGCCGCCCCAGCGGAAGCTTTCTTT

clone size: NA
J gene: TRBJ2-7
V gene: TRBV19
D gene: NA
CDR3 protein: CASSIGDSGPYEQYF
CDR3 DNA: TGTGCCAGTAGTATAGGTGACAGCGGTCCCTACGAGCAGTACTTC